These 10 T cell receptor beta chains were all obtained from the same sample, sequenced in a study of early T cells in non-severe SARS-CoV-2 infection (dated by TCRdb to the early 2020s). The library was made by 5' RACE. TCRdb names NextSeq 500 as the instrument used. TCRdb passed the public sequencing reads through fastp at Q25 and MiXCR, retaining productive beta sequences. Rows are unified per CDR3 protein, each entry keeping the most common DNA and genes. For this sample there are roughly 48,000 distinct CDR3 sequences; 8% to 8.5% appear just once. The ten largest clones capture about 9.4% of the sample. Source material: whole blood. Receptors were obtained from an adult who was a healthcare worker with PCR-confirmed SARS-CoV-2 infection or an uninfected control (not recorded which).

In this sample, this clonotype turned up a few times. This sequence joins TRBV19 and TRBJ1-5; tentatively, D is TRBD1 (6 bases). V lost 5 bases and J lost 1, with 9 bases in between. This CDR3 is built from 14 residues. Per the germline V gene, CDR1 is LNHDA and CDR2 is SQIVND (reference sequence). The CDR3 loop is CASSVTGSNQPQHF. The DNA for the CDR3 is TGTGCCAGTAGTGTTACAGGGAGCAATCAGCCCCAGCATTTT.

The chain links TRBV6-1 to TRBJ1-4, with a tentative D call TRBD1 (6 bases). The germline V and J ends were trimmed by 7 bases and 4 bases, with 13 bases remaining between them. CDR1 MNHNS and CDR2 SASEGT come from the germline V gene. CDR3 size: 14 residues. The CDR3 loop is CASMWGHLNEKLFF. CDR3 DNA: TGTGCCAGCATGTGGGGACACCTTAATGAAAAACTGTTTTTT.

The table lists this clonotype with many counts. The DNA for the CDR3 is TGTGCCAGCAGCGTAGTAGCTAGCGGGGGGAGCACAGATACGCAGTATTTT. Protein product: CASSVVASGGSTDTQYF. The chain is built from TRBV9 and TRBJ2-3, with 11 bases matching TRBD2. The ends lost 0 bases at V and 0 bases at J; junction bases unmatched: 3. This CDR3 comprises 17 residues. The germline CDR1 and CDR2 sequences are SGDLS and YYNGEE.

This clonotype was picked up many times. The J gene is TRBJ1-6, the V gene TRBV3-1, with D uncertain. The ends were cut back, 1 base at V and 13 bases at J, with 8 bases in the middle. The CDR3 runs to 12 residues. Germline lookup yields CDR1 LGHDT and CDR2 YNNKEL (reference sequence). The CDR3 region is CASSQGPGPLHF. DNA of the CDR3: TGTGCCAGCAGCCAAGGACCGGGGCCCCTCCACTTT.

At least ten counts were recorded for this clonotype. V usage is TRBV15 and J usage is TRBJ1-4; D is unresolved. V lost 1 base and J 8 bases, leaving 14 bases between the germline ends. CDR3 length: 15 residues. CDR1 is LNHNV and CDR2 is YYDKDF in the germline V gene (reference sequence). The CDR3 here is CATSRVGRGNEKLFF. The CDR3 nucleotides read TGTGCCACCAGCAGAGTTGGGCGCGGGAACGAAAAACTGTTTTTT.

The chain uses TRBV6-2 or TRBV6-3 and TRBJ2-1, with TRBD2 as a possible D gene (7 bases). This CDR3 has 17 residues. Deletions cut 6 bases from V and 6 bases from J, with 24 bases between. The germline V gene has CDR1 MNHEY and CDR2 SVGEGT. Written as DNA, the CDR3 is TGTGCCAGCAGCCCCCGCACAGGGCTAGCGGCTTTCAATGAGCAGTTCTTC. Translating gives CASSPRTGLAAFNEQFF.

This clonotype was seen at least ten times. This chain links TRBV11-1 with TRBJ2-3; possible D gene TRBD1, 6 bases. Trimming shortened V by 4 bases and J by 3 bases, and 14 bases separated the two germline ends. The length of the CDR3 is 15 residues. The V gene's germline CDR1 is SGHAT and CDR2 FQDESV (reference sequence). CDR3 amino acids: CASSSSDRLTDTQYF. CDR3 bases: TGTGCCAGCAGCTCATCAGACAGGTTAACAGATACGCAGTATTTT. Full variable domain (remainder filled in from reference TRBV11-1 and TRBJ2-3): EAEVAQSPRYKITEKSQAVAFWCDPISGHATLYWYRQILGQGPELLVQFQDESVVDDSQLPKDRFSAERLKGVDSTLKIQPAELGDSAMYLCASSSSDRLTDTQYFGPGTRLTVL.

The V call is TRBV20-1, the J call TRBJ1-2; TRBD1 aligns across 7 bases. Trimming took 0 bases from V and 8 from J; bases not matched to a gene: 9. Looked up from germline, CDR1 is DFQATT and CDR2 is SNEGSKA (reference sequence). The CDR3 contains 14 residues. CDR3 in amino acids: CSAREGQPAVGYTF. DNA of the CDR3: TGCAGTGCTAGAGAGGGACAGCCTGCCGTAGGCTACACCTTC.

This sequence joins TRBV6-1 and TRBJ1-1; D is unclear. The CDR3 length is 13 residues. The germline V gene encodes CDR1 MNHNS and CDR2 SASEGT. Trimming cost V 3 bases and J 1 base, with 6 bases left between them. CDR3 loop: CASSDASNTEAFF. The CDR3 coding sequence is TGTGCCAGCAGTGACGCCTCGAACACTGAAGCTTTCTTT.

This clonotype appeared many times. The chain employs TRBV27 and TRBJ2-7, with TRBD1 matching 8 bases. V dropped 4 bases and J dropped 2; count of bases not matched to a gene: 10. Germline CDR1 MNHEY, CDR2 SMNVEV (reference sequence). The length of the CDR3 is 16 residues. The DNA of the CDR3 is TGTGCCAGCAGTTGGAGTGGCACAGGGGGACCCTACGAGCAGTACTTC. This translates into CASSWSGTGGPYEQYF.